The 10 T cell receptor beta chains below come from one sample, sequenced in a study of STAT5B mutations in CD4+ large granular lymphocyte leukemia. Produced via immunoSEQ multiplex PCR; TCRdb's table is partial and in-frame only. This sample has about 20,000 clones, with roughly 79% found just once. Material: CD4+ T cells from blood buffy coats. The receptors were gathered from a human donor in good health.

This chain uses TRBV29-1 with TRBJ1-1; D unclear. Deletions cut 5 bases from V and 3 bases from J, with 4 bases between. The CDR3 is 10 residues long. Germline V gene sequence: CDR1 SQVTM, CDR2 ANQGSEA. This chain's CDR3 is CSVQYTEAFF. In nucleotides, the CDR3 is TGCAGCGTTCAGTACACTGAAGCTTTCTTT.

The rearrangement links TRBV19 to TRBJ2-7, with 7 nucleotides matching TRBD2. Germline lookup yields CDR1 LNHDA and CDR2 SQIVND (reference sequence). This CDR3 region has 14 residues. The V gene end was trimmed by 3 bases and the J gene end by 4 bases; junction bases not matched to a gene: 6. The CDR3 DNA reads as TGTGCCAGTAGTATTTCTAGCGGAGCTTACGAGCAGTACTTC. Protein: CASSISSGAYEQYF.

V gene TRBV12-5 combines with J gene TRBJ2-3; 14 bases fit TRBD2. This CDR3 has 18 amino acids. The germline gives CDR1 LGHNT, CDR2 FRNRAP. The V gene end was trimmed by 6 bases and the J gene end by 0 bases; junction bases not matched to a gene: 8. CDR3 in amino acids: CASGPGLAGVFSTDTQYF. Written as DNA, the CDR3 is TGTGCTAGTGGCCCGGGACTAGCGGGAGTCTTTAGCACAGATACGCAGTATTTT.

The CDR3 nucleotides are TGTGCCAGCAGCTTAGGGACAGGGGGCGCGAGCACAGATACGCAGTATTTT. It codes for CASSLGTGGASTDTQYF. The chain uses TRBV7-2 and TRBJ2-3, with 11 bases fitting TRBD1. This CDR3 contains 17 residues. Germline V CDR1 and CDR2: SGHTA, FQGNSA. V lost 1 base, J lost 0 bases, and 3 bases stayed unmatched.

The rearrangement uses TRBV18 and TRBJ2-2; D is unresolved. Trimming removed 2 bases from V and 4 bases from J, with 8 bases in between. The CDR3 has 14 residues. In germline, CDR1 is KGHSH, CDR2 LQKENI. CDR3 protein: CASSPVKGTGELFF. Written as DNA, the CDR3 is TGTGCCAGCTCACCAGTTAAGGGCACCGGGGAGCTGTTTTTT.

V gene TRBV9 combines with J gene TRBJ2-1; 16 bases are a match to TRBD2. Germline CDR1 is SGDLS and CDR2 is YYNGEE. This CDR3 is built from 18 residues. Unmatched junction bases numbered 7, after V lost 0 bases and J lost 7 bases. CDR3 DNA: TGTGCCAGCAGCGTAGCAGGGAGGGGACTAGCGGGAGGGAATGAGCAGTTCTTC. Its protein is CASSVAGRGLAGGNEQFF. Using reference TRBV9 and TRBJ2-1 for the parts outside the CDR3, the full variable domain is DSGVTQTPKHLITATGQRVTLRCSPRSGDLSVYWYQQSLDQGLQFLIQYYNGEERAKGNILERFSAQQFPDLHSELNLSSLELGDSALYFCASSVAGRGLAGGNEQFFGPGTRLTVL.

This chain uses TRBV6-1 with TRBJ2-7; 7 nucleotides line up with TRBD2. The CDR3 is made up of 11 amino acids. Germline V gene lookup returns CDR1 MNHNS and CDR2 SASEGT. V lost 0 bases to trimming and J lost 12 bases; unmatched junction nucleotides: 2. CDR3 sequence: CASSEAGRPYF. CDR3 DNA: TGTGCCAGCAGTGAAGCCGGGAGGCCGTACTTC.

The chain combines TRBV6-1 with TRBJ2-5, with TRBD2 identical over 7 bases. The CDR3 runs to 16 residues. Trimming at V came to 0 bases and at J to 3 bases, leaving 7 bases not matched to a gene. CDR1 and CDR2 (germline): MNHNS, SASEGT. CDR3 in amino acids: CASSEAPGGGKETQYF. CDR3 DNA: TGTGCCAGCAGTGAAGCGCCGGGAGGAGGGAAAGAGACCCAGTACTTC.

The gene calls are TRBV7-9 and TRBJ1-1; 8 bases match TRBD1. Losses at the gene ends were 8 bases for V and 6 bases for J; bases not matched to a gene: 8. The CDR3 is made up of 13 amino acids. Germline CDR1 is SEHNR and CDR2 is FQNEAQ (reference sequence). Here the CDR3 reads CASGFTGGAEAFF. The CDR3 DNA reads as TGTGCCAGCGGGTTCACAGGGGGGGCTGAAGCTTTCTTT.

The rearrangement links TRBV7-6 to TRBJ1-4; no reliable D call. Trimming removed 2 bases at V and 5 bases at J, with 6 bases between. The germline V gene has CDR1 SGHVS and CDR2 FNYEAQ. The CDR3 contains 13 residues. The DNA of the CDR3 is TGTGCCAGCAGCTTATGGGCAAATGAAAAACTGTTTTTT. Its translation: CASSLWANEKLFF. Variable domain in full (rest from reference TRBV7-6 and TRBJ1-4): GAGVSQSPRYKVTKRGQDVALRCDPISGHVSLYWYRQALGQGPEFLTYFNYEAQQDKSGLPNDRFSAERPEGSISTLTIQRTEQRDSAMYRCASSLWANEKLFFGSGTQLSVL.